These 9 T cell receptor beta chains were sequenced from one sample in a study of early T cells in non-severe SARS-CoV-2 infection. TCRdb re-called the 5' RACE reads through MiXCR, storing one row per CDR3 protein. The table has around 29,000 distinct CDR3 sequences, under 6% seen once; the top ten hold more than 5%. Specimen: whole blood. The receptors were gathered from an adult who was a healthcare worker with PCR-confirmed SARS-CoV-2 infection or an uninfected control (not recorded which).

This clonotype was observed at least ten times. The rearrangement links TRBV28 to TRBJ1-1; 10 nucleotides align to TRBD1. The CDR3 length is 14 residues. Trimming at V came to 5 bases and at J to 3 bases, leaving 3 bases not matched to a gene. CDR1 is MDHEN, CDR2 SYDVKM, per germline. CDR3 nucleotide sequence: TGTGCCAGCAGTCCCGGGACAGGGGACACTGAAGCTTTCTTT. Protein sequence: CASSPGTGDTEAFF.

This clonotype has a count of ten or more. The rearrangement joins TRBV7-2 to TRBJ1-1, with a possible D match to TRBD1 (6 bases). Germline V gene sequence: CDR1 SGHTA, CDR2 FQGNSA. The ends were cut back, 0 bases at V and 11 bases at J, with 19 bases in the middle. The CDR3 has 15 residues. The CDR3 region has the DNA TGTGCCAGCAGCTTAGCGGACGGGCAACAGGGAACGGCTTTCTTT. It codes for CASSLADGQQGTAFF.

The sample holds many counts of this clonotype. V usage is TRBV7-9 and J usage is TRBJ2-3, with 7 bases fitting TRBD2. The CDR3 is 13 residues long. The J segment lost 1 base and the V segment lost 6 bases, leaving 1 base of the junction unmatched. The V gene's germline CDR1 is SEHNR and CDR2 FQNEAQ (reference sequence). CDR3: CASRGGGTDTQYF. CDR3 bases: TGTGCCAGCAGGGGAGGGGGCACAGATACGCAGTATTTT.

This clonotype has a count of ten or more. This chain links TRBV4-1 with TRBJ1-5, with 7 bases that match TRBD1. V shed 3 bases and J 3 bases; nucleotides not matched to a gene: 8. Germline values: CDR1 MGHRA, CDR2 YSYEKL. The CDR3 has 16 amino acids. CDR3 bases: TGCGCCAGCAGCCAGGACAGGACGAAGACCAATCAGCCCCAGCATTTT. This gives the protein CASSQDRTKTNQPQHF.

This clonotype occurred many times. The chain joins TRBV20-1 to TRBJ2-2; D gene uncertain. The length of the CDR3 is 15 residues. V lost 3 bases, J lost 0 bases, and 11 bases lay in between. Germline CDR1 DFQATT, CDR2 SNEGSKA (reference sequence). For the CDR3, the DNA is TGCAGTGCTAGTTTCGTGTCCCCGAACACCGGGGAGCTGTTTTTT. Amino acid sequence: CSASFVSPNTGELFF.

This clonotype was counted ten times or more. The J gene is TRBJ2-3, the V gene TRBV4-2, with TRBD2 identical over 11 bases. With V trimmed by 0 bases and J by 6 bases, 8 bases remained unmatched. The germline V gene has CDR1 LGHNA and CDR2 YNFKEQ. CDR3 size: 17 residues. The CDR3 bases are TGTGCCAGCAGCCAAGAAAGTAGGACTAGCGGGTGGGATACGCAGTATTTT. Translating it yields CASSQESRTSGWDTQYF.

This clonotype was found many times. This sequence joins TRBV29-1 and TRBJ2-7, with D unresolved. V lost 3 bases, J lost 4 bases, and 7 bases lay in between. The V gene's germline CDR1 is SQVTM and CDR2 ANQGSEA. The CDR3 consists of 11 residues. The DNA of the CDR3 is TGCAGCGTTGAGGATACTTACGAGCAGTACTTC. It yields the protein CSVEDTYEQYF.

In its sample, this clonotype was seen many times. V and J are TRBV18 and TRBJ2-7, with a tentative D call TRBD1 (6 bases). Germline V gene data show CDR1 as KGHSH and CDR2 as LQKENI. The CDR3 totals 14 residues. V lost 4 bases, J lost 4 bases, and 14 bases lay in between. CDR3 sequence (DNA): TGTGCCAGCTCACTGGGACACTGGGGATACGAGCAGTACTTC. Translation: CASSLGHWGYEQYF. The full variable domain, with the rest looked up from reference TRBV18 and TRBJ2-7, is NAGVMQNPRHLVRRRGQEARLRCSPMKGHSHVYWYRQLPEEGLKFMVYLQKENIIDESGMPKERFSAEFPKEGPSILRIQQVVRGDSAAYFCASSLGHWGYEQYFGPGTRLTVT.

This clonotype is judged medium-sized (0.01 to 0.1%). The V gene is TRBV29-1, the J gene TRBJ2-5, with 7 positions matching TRBD1. This CDR3 comprises 12 residues. The junction had 7 bases not matched to a gene; V was cut back by 8 bases and J by 4 bases. Germline CDR1 SQVTM, CDR2 ANQGSEA. The CDR3 bases are TGCAGCTTTAAAAGGGGGCCAGAGACCCAGTACTTC. Its protein is CSFKRGPETQYF.